Included here is one TCR beta chain sequence, with context. This clone's antigen is unknown. No base quality values were provided; no much bigger clone lies one nucleotide off. The data stem from a study of technical replicates of blood from a few donors (TCRdb year 2017). Trimming removed 1 base from V and 8 bases from J; the gene matches leave 5 bases unexplained. Its CDR3 holds 15 amino acids, cysteine through phenylalanine. Only the CDR3 DNA stays, 45 bases, in frame from base 1. CDR1 LNHNV and CDR2 YYDKDF are derived from the germline V gene (reference sequence). Receptors were amplified or captured by the immunoSEQ multiplex PCR assay. In its TCRdb copy, this immuneACCESS table keeps in-frame sequences only and misses some clones. Where compared with another copy, unresolved V genes explain less than half of these, and the others have no known cause. Here the sample has about 88,000 clones; 85% to 95% occur a single time. The top ten constitute 0.34% of the sample.

Sequences were obtained from T cells isolated from PBMCs. The chain links TRBV15 with TRBJ2-1; the junction holds 10 bases that match TRBD1. The clonotype originates from a human donor in good health. This receptor has the CDR3 CATSRAYGQGDEQFF. The base sequence is TGTGCCACCAGCAGAGCATACGGACAGGGGGATGAGCAGTTCTTC. The full variable domain, with segments outside the CDR3 supplied by the reference TRBV15 and TRBJ2-1 proteins, appears as DAMVIQNPRYQVTQFGKPVTLSCSQTLNHNVMYWYQQKSSQAPKLLFHYYDKDFNNEADTPDNFQSRRPNTSFCFLDIRSPGLGDTAMYLCATSRAYGQGDEQFFGPGTRLTVL.